This entry lists 20 T cell receptor beta chains sequenced from one sample in a study of technical replicates of blood from a handful of donors. Sequencing was performed with immunoSEQ multiplex PCR; in TCRdb, only in-frame clones are kept and a portion is missing. The sample includes about 79,000 clones, about 91% of them seen just once. The sequencing sample was made of T cells isolated from PBMCs. These receptors came from a human donor in good health. Some clones in this sample may be carry-over from other donors' samples.

The CDR3 here is CASTRREVAGNEQFF. In DNA, the CDR3 is TGTGCCAGTACCCGGAGGGAGGTAGCAGGTAATGAGCAGTTCTTC. The chain is built from TRBV19 and TRBJ2-1, with D perhaps matching TRBD2 (6 bases). The germline CDR1 and CDR2 sequences are LNHDA and SQIVND (reference sequence). V was shortened by 7 bases and J by 7 bases, with 20 bases between the two germline ends. The CDR3 consists of 15 residues.

The rearrangement joins TRBV19 to TRBJ2-4; 8 bases fit TRBD1. The CDR3 covers 17 residues. Per the germline V gene, CDR1 is LNHDA and CDR2 is SQIVND (reference sequence). J was trimmed by 0 bases and V by 5 bases; bases with no gene match: 9. The DNA for the CDR3 is TGTGCCAGTAGTGAGTCGGACAGGGAGGTAGCCAAAAACATTCAGTACTTC. Amino acid sequence: CASSESDREVAKNIQYF.

The rearrangement joins TRBV30 to TRBJ2-2; D is unresolved. The germline V and J ends were trimmed by 4 bases and 6 bases, with 6 bases remaining between them. There are 11 residues in the CDR3. Germline V lookup: CDR1 GTSNPN, CDR2 SVGIG (reference sequence). As DNA, the CDR3 is TGTGCCTGGACCTTTTCCGGGGAGCTGTTTTTT. Its protein is CAWTFSGELFF. The whole variable domain, remainder taken from reference TRBV30 and TRBJ2-2, is SQTIHQWPATLVQPVGSPLSLECTVEGTSNPNLYWYRQAAGRGLQLLFYSVGIGQISSEVPQNLSASRPQDRQFILSSKKLLLSDSGFYLCAWTFSGELFFGEGSRLTVL.

The chain is built from TRBV5-1 and TRBJ1-2; TRBD1 might be the D (5 bases). Trimming cost V 0 bases and J 7 bases, with 16 bases left between them. The CDR3 runs 15 residues. Germline CDR1 reads SGHRS; CDR2 reads YFSETQ. DNA of the CDR3: TGCGCCAGCAGCTTGGACCTTGGGACTGGTGCTGGCTACACCTTC. Protein: CASSLDLGTGAGYTF.

The chain couples TRBV12-5 to TRBJ2-3; 11 nucleotides line up with TRBD1. V was clipped by 10 bases and J by 3 bases; unmatched bases: 9. The CDR3 runs 15 residues. Germline CDR1 LGHNT, CDR2 FRNRAP. CDR3 nucleotides: TGTGCTACCCTCAACCGGGACAGGGGGACAGATACGCAGTATTTT. The encoded protein is CATLNRDRGTDTQYF.

This clone is a singleton in its sample. This chain uses TRBV29-1 with TRBJ1-2; D is ambiguous. The CDR3 spans 14 residues. Trimming removed 3 bases from V and 0 bases from J, with 11 bases in between. CDR1 is SQVTM, CDR2 ANQGSEA, per germline. The CDR3 region is CSVEDFYSNYGYTF. As DNA, the CDR3 is TGCAGCGTTGAGGACTTCTATTCTAACTATGGCTACACCTTC.

The chain links TRBV9 to TRBJ1-1, with 7 bases aligning to TRBD1. In germline, CDR1 is SGDLS, CDR2 YYNGEE. The CDR3 consists of 17 residues. V trimming: 0 bases; J trimming: 0 bases; junction bases outside the gene matches: 8. The CDR3 here is CASSVEGAPAMNTEAFF. CDR3 bases: TGTGCCAGCAGCGTAGAGGGGGCCCCCGCCATGAACACTGAAGCTTTCTTT.

The chain is built from TRBV29-1 and TRBJ2-1; D not certain. CDR3 length: 13 amino acids. V was trimmed by 1 base and J by 3 bases, leaving 7 bases between them. Germline V lookup: CDR1 SQVTM, CDR2 ANQGSEA. The CDR3 coding sequence is TGCAGCGTTGAAGGCGGTGACTACAATGAGCAGTTCTTC. It translates to CSVEGGDYNEQFF.

The chain joins TRBV19 to TRBJ2-7; D gene unclear. The V and J ends lost 3 bases and 3 bases respectively, with 9 bases between them. Germline CDR1 LNHDA, CDR2 SQIVND (reference sequence). This CDR3 is built from 13 residues. CDR3 in amino acids: CASSISTDYEQYF. The CDR3 region has the DNA TGTGCCAGTAGTATCTCTACAGACTACGAGCAGTACTTC.

The rearrangement links TRBV5-1 to TRBJ1-2, with D uncertain. The CDR3 totals 14 residues. Germline V CDR1 and CDR2: SGHRS, YFSETQ. Trimming cost V 2 bases and J 3 bases, with 11 bases left between them. The DNA for the CDR3 is TGCGCCAGCAGCTTTAGTTCGGCGGACTATGGCTACACCTTC. Its translation is CASSFSSADYGYTF.

This clone was seen a single time. V and J are TRBV5-1 and TRBJ2-1; 11 bases match TRBD2. Germline assignment: CDR1 SGHRS and CDR2 YFSETQ. This CDR3 has 16 amino acids. V was pared by 0 bases and J by 8 bases, with 7 bases of the junction left unmatched. DNA for the CDR3: TGCGCCAGCAGCTTGGATTTAGTAGCGGGAGGGCATGAGCAGTTCTTC. It is translated as CASSLDLVAGGHEQFF.

The chain couples TRBV7-9 to TRBJ2-7, with D maybe TRBD1 (6 bases). The CDR3 is made up of 13 amino acids. With 5 bases removed from V and 1 base from J, the gap between germline ends came to 9 bases. Germline V gene sequence: CDR1 SEHNR, CDR2 FQNEAQ (reference sequence). CDR3 nucleotide sequence: TGTGCCAGCAGCCAGGGGCAATCCTACGAGCAGTACTTC. It specifies CASSQGQSYEQYF.

CDR3 region: CASSLVSASEQFF. DNA of the CDR3: TGTGCCAGCAGCTTGGTTAGCGCTAGTGAGCAGTTCTTC. V gene TRBV5-4 combines with J gene TRBJ2-1; possible D gene TRBD2, 5 bases. The CDR3 extends over 13 amino acids. Germline loops: CDR1 SGHNT, CDR2 YYREEE (reference sequence). Deletions cut 0 bases from V and 9 bases from J, with 10 bases between.

The rearrangement links TRBV7-3 to TRBJ2-1, with TRBD2 as a possible D gene (5 bases). Between the trimmed V and J ends, which lost 3 bases and 0 bases, there was a span of 6 bases. The germline V gene encodes CDR1 SGHTA and CDR2 FQGTGA. CDR3 length: 14 amino acids. CDR3 in amino acids: CASSLGSSYNEQFF. CDR3 nucleotide sequence: TGTGCCAGCAGCTTGGGGAGCTCCTACAATGAGCAGTTCTTC. The variable domain in full, completed from reference TRBV7-3 and TRBJ2-1, reads GAGVSQTPSNKVTEKGKYVELRCDPISGHTALYWYRQSLGQGPEFLIYFQGTGAADDSGLPNDRFFAVRPEGSVSTLKIQRTERGDSAVYLCASSLGSSYNEQFFGPGTRLTVL.

This chain joins TRBV5-1 and TRBJ2-5; 8 bases are a match to TRBD2. Germline V gene lookup returns CDR1 SGHRS and CDR2 YFSETQ. The CDR3 covers 15 residues. J was trimmed by 3 bases and V by 4 bases; bases with no gene match: 8. This CDR3 reads CASSPRTSSKETQYF. As DNA, the CDR3 is TGCGCCAGCAGCCCTAGGACTAGCAGTAAAGAGACCCAGTACTTC. Complete variable domain (other parts from reference TRBV5-1 and TRBJ2-5): KAGVTQTPRYLIKTRGQQVTLSCSPISGHRSVSWYQQTPGQGLQFLFEYFSETQRNKGNFPGRFSGRQFSNSRSEMNVSTLELGDSALYLCASSPRTSSKETQYFGPGTRLLVL.

The chain recombines TRBV6-5 with TRBJ2-7; 7 positions match TRBD1. The CDR3 runs to 14 residues. CDR1 MNHEY and CDR2 SVGAGI come from the germline V gene. Trimming removed 2 bases from V and 3 bases from J; junction bases left unmatched: 4. In DNA, the CDR3 is TGTGCCAGCAGTTACCGGGACAGCTACTACGAGCAGTACTTC. It specifies CASSYRDSYYEQYF.

The CDR3 sequence is CASSLGDYYYEQYF. For the CDR3, the DNA is TGTGCCAGCAGCTTAGGGGACTATTATTACGAGCAGTACTTC. This chain joins TRBV11-2 and TRBJ2-7; 7 bases are shared with TRBD2. V gave up 1 base and J gave up 4 bases; unmatched junction bases: 4. The CDR3 contains 14 residues. CDR1 and CDR2 from the germline V gene are SGHAT and FQNNGV.

The gene calls are TRBV6-1 and TRBJ2-7; 8 positions agree with TRBD1. V lost 0 bases to trimming and J lost 2 bases; unmatched junction nucleotides: 9. The germline V gene encodes CDR1 MNHNS and CDR2 SASEGT. The CDR3 loop spans 17 amino acids. DNA for the CDR3: TGTGCCAGCAGTGAAGCTCCTGGGACAGGATTCACCTACGAGCAGTACTTC. This translates into CASSEAPGTGFTYEQYF.

The chain employs TRBV11-3 and TRBJ2-7, with 7 bases aligning to TRBD2. The CDR3 runs to 13 residues. The ends lost 5 bases at V and 5 bases at J; junction bases unmatched: 6. Germline lookup yields CDR1 SGHNT and CDR2 YENEEA. Written as DNA, the CDR3 is TGTGCCAGCAGCCCTGGCGGGGGAGACGAGCAGTACTTC. Amino acid sequence: CASSPGGGDEQYF. Complete variable domain (other parts from reference TRBV11-3 and TRBJ2-7): EAGVVQSPRYKIIEKKQPVAFWCNPISGHNTLYWYLQNLGQGPELLIRYENEEAVDDSQLPKDRFSAERLKGVDSTLKIQPAELGDSAVYLCASSPGGGDEQYFGPGTRLTVT.

This chain links TRBV5-5 with TRBJ2-7; 7 nucleotides line up with TRBD1. V lost 0 bases and J lost 2; bases outside the gene matches: 5. There are 15 residues in the CDR3. Germline V gene sequence: CDR1 SGHKS, CDR2 YYEKEE (reference sequence). CDR3 region: CASSLGTGVPYEQYF. The CDR3 DNA reads as TGTGCCAGCAGCTTGGGGACAGGAGTTCCCTACGAGCAGTACTTC.